This TCR beta chain was captured by sequencing in a study of cytotoxic CD8 clonotypes in ibrutinib-treated CLL. The intended depth for sequencing was 1 in 200,000 to 1 in 1 million T cells. Profiled with immunoSEQ multiplex PCR; TCRdb holds only in-frame clones, not every one. Among some 200,000 clones listed, just over 70% were seen once. Between the trimmed V and J ends, which lost 6 bases and 8 bases, there was a span of 16 bases. The germline gives CDR1 LNHDA, CDR2 SQIVND (reference sequence). There are 14 residues in the CDR3. The clonotype originates from a human donor with chronic lymphocytic leukemia. The material sequenced was PBMCs, taken after 12 months of ibrutinib treatment. V gene TRBV19 combines with J gene TRBJ1-4; D is ambiguous. CDR3 region: CASRTGRRGEKLFF. The DNA of the CDR3 is TGTGCCAGTAGGACCGGGAGAAGAGGGGAAAAACTGTTTTTT.